This T cell receptor beta chain was recorded in a study of blood T cell repertoires in COVID-19. Deletions cut 6 bases from V and 8 bases from J, with 15 bases between. Germline CDR1 reads MRHNA; CDR2 reads SNTAGT. CDR3 length equals 13 residues. This table comes from immunoSEQ multiplex PCR, and its TCRdb copy is limited to in-frame clones, with some not included. The repertoire holds nearly 350,000 clones, with almost 90% as singletons. The chain recombines TRBV6-4 with TRBJ2-3, with D possibly being TRBD2 (7 bases). This sequence originates from a woman aged 70-85 years with COVID-19, enrolled during active disease. The sample taken for sequencing was peripheral blood. CDR3 sequence: CASSPGGGSTQYF. DNA of the CDR3: TGTGCCAGCAGCCCGGGGGGCGGTAGTACGCAGTATTTT.